This TCR beta chain is from a study of CD8 T cells in ankylosing spondylitis. Study outcomes and limitations: For ankylosing spondylitis blood, a TCR beta motif of several highly homologous variants appeared characteristic.

V lost 5 bases and J lost 6, with 20 bases in between. CDR1 is DFQATT and CDR2 is SNEGSKA in the germline V gene (reference sequence). The CDR3 is 15 amino acids. Comments on this clonotype: What it binds is unknown.

TCRdb re-called the 5' RACE reads with MiXCR, one entry per CDR3 protein. Here the sample spans around 770,000 distinct CDR3 sequences, 12% being singletons. Material: blood, either unsorted or a sorted T cell fraction (not recorded which). J is TRBJ2-1 and V is TRBV20-1, with D maybe TRBD2 (6 bases). The receptor comes from a male donor with ankylosing spondylitis. CDR3 region: CSAPLGPTSGNEQFF. CDR3 coding DNA: TGCAGTGCTCCACTTGGCCCGACTAGTGGCAATGAGCAGTTCTTC.